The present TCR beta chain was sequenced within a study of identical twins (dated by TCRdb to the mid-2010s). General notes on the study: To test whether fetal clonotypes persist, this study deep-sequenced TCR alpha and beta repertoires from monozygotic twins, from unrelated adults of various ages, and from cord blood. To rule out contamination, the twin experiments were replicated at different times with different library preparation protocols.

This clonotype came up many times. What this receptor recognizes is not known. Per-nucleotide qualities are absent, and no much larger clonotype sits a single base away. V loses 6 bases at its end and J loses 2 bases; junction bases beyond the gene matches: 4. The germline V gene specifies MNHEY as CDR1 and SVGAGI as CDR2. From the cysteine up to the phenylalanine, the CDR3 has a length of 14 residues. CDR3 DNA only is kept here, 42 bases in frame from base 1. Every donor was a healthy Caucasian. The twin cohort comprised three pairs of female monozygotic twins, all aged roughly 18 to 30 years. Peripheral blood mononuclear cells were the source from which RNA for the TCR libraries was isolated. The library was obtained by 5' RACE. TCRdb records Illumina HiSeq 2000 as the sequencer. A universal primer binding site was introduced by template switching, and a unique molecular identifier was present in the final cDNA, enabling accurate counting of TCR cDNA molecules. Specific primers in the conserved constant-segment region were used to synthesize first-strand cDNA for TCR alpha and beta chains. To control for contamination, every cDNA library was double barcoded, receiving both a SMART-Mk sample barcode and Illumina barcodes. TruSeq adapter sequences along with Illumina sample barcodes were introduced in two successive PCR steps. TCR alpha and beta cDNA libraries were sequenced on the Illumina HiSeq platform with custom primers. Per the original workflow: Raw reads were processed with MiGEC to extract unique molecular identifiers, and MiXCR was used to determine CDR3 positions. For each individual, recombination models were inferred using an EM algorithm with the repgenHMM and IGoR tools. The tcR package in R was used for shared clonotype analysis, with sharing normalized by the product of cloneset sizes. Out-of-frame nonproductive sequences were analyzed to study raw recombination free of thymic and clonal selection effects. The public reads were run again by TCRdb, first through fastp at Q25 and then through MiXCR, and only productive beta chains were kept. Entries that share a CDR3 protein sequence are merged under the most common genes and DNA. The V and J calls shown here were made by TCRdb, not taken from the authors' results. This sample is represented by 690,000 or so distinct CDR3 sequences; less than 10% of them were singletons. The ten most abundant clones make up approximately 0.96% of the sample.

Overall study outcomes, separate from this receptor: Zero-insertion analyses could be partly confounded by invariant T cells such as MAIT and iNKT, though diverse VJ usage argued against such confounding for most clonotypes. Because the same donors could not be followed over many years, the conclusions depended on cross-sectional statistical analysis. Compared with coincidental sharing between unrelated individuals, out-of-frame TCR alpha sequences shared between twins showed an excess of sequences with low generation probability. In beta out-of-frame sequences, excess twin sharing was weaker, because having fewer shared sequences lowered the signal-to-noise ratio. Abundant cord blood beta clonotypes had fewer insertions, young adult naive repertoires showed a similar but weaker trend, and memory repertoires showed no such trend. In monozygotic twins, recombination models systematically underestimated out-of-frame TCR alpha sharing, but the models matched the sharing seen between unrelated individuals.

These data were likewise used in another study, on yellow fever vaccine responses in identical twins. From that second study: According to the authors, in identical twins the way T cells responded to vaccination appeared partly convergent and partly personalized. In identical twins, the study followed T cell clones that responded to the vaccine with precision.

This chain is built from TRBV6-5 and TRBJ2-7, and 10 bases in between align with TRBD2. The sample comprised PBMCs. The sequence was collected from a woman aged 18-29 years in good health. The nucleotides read TGTGCCAGCAGATTAGCGGGAGGTGCCTACGAGCAGTACTTC. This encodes CASRLAGGAYEQYF.